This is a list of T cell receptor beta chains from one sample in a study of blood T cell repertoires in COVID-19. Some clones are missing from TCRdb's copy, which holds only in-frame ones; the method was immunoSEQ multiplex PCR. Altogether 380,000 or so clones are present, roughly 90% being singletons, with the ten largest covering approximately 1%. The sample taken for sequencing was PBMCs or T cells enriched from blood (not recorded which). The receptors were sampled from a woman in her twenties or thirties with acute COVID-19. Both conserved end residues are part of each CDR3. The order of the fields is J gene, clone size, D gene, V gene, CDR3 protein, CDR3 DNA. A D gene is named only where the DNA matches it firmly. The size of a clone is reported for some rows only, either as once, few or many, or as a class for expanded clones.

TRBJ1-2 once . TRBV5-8 CASSIGGDYGYTF TGTGCCAGCAGCATCGGAGGGGACTATGGCTACACCTTC
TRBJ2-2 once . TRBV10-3 CAISEEAPQELFF TGTGCCATCAGTGAAGAGGCGCCTCAGGAGCTGTTTTTT
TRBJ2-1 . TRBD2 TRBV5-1 CASSLTSGGIKYDEQFF TGCGCCAGCAGCTTGACTAGCGGGGGGATAAAGTATGATGAGCAGTTCTTC
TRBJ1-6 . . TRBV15 CATSRDGWGVAYNSPLHF TGTGCCACCAGCAGAGACGGGTGGGGGGTTGCCTATAATTCACCCCTCCACTTT
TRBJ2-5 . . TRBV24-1 CATSDLKGETQYF TGTGCCACCAGTGATTTAAAGGGGGAGACCCAGTACTTC
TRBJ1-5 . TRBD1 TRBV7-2 CASSLGDREGQPQHF TGTGCCAGCAGCTTAGGGGACAGGGAAGGTCAGCCCCAGCATTTT
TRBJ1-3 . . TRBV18 CASSPYREGNTIYF TGTGCCAGCTCGCCTTACAGGGAAGGAAACACCATATATTTT
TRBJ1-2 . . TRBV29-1 CSVVVGVYGYTF TGCAGCGTTGTCGTAGGAGTCTATGGCTACACCTTC
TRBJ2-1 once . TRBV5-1 CASAGGSSYNEQFF TGCGCCAGCGCTGGCGGTAGCTCCTACAATGAGCAGTTCTTC
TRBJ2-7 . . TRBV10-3 CAIRGGQEQYF TGTGCCATCAGAGGAGGACAGGAGCAGTACTTC
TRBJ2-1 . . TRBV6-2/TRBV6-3 CASSILERWNEQFF TGTGCCAGCAGTATACTTGAGAGGTGGAATGAGCAGTTCTTC
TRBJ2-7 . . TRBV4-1 CASSPALGQSYEQYF TGCGCCAGCAGCCCGGCCCTCGGACAGTCCTACGAGCAGTACTTC
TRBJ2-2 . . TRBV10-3 CAITWTENTGELFF TGTGCCATAACCTGGACAGAGAACACCGGGGAGCTGTTTTTT
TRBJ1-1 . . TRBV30 CGYTHTGGNTEAFF TGTGGCTACACCCACACGGGAGGGAACACTGAAGCTTTCTTT
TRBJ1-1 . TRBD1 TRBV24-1 CATSDTRQGPNTEAFF TGTGCCACCAGTGACACCCGACAGGGCCCGAACACTGAAGCTTTCTTT
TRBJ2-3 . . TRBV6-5 CASSNQQLVRSQYF TGTGCCAGCAGTAACCAACAACTAGTCAGGTCGCAGTATTTT
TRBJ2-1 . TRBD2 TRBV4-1 CASSHPTGGAGEQFF TGCGCCAGCAGCCACCCCACGGGGGGGGCTGGAGAGCAGTTCTTC
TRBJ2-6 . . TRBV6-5 CASLRVSGANVLTF TGTGCCAGCCTCCGGGTGTCTGGGGCCAACGTCCTGACTTTC
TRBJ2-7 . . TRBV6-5 CASSPSRGFYEQYF TGTGCCAGCAGCCCATCACGCGGGTTCTACGAGCAGTACTTC
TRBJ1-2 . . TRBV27 CASSLAGGDGYTF TGTGCCAGCAGTTTGGCCGGGGGAGATGGCTACACCTTC
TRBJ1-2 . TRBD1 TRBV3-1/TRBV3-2 CASTRTGDYGYTF TGTGCCAGCACCCGGACAGGGGACTATGGCTACACCTTC
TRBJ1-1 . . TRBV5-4 CASTLLGGNTEAFF TGTGCCAGCACCCTCCTGGGGGGAAACACTGAAGCTTTCTTT
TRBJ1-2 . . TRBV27 CASSLNWAGPGYTF TGTGCCAGCAGTTTAAATTGGGCTGGCCCTGGCTACACCTTC
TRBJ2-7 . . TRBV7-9 CASSDTGRGRAYEQYF TGTGCCAGCAGCGACACAGGGAGGGGCAGGGCCTACGAGCAGTACTTC
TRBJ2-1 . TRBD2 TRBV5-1 CASSLARTSGELVDEQFF TGCGCCAGCAGCTTGGCGAGGACTAGCGGGGAGTTAGTGGATGAGCAGTTCTTC
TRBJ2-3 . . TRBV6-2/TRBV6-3 CASSYSRPPPAQYF TGTGCCAGCAGTTACTCGAGGCCTCCCCCGGCGCAGTATTTT
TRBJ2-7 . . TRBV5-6 CASRDTGSSYEQYF TGTGCCAGCAGAGACACGGGGAGCTCCTACGAGCAGTACTTC
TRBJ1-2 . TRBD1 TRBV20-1 CSASRRYRGSNYGYTF TGCAGTGCTAGTAGGAGGTACAGGGGCTCTAACTATGGCTACACCTTC
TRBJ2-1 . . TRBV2 CASTQDSYNEQFF TGTGCCAGCACTCAAGACTCGTACAATGAGCAGTTCTTC
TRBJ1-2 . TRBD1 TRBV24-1 CATSDPGQSANYGYTF TGTGCCACCAGTGACCCGGGACAGTCGGCTAACTATGGCTACACCTTC
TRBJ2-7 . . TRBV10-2 CASSDSGEQYF TGCGCCAGCAGTGACAGCGGCGAGCAGTACTTC
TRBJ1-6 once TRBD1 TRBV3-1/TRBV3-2 CASSQGDRDNSPLHF TGTGCCAGCAGCCAGGGGGACAGGGATAATTCACCCCTCCACTTT
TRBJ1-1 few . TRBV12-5 CASGLAPRNRKDEAFF TGTGCTAGTGGTTTGGCACCCAGGAACAGGAAAGATGAAGCTTTCTTT
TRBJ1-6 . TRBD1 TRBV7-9 CASSLTGTGVSNSPLHF TGTGCCAGCAGTCTCACCGGGACAGGGGTTTCCAATTCACCCCTCCACTTT
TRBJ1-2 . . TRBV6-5 CASNTGSRGNYGYTF TGTGCCAGCAACACAGGGAGCCGGGGTAACTATGGCTACACCTTC
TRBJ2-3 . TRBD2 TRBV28 CATKRGGTDTQYF TGTGCCACCAAGCGGGGGGGCACAGATACGCAGTATTTT
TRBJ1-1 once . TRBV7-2 CASSLVAGYNTEAFF TGTGCCAGCAGCTTAGTGGCAGGGTATAACACTGAAGCTTTCTTT
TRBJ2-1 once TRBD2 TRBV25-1 CASSDLAGGIGDEQFF TGTGCCAGCAGTGACCTAGCGGGGGGGATAGGCGATGAGCAGTTCTTC
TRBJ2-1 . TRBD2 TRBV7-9 CASSYWTSGGPSEQFF TGTGCCAGCAGCTACTGGACTAGCGGGGGGCCTAGTGAGCAGTTCTTC
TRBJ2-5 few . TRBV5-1 CASSLAASVETQYF TGCGCCAGCAGCTTGGCCGCGTCCGTGGAGACCCAGTACTTC
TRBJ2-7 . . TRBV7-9 CASSLPGGYEQYF TGTGCCAGCAGCTTACCAGGAGGATACGAGCAGTACTTC
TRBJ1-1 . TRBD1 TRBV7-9 CASTKEGQSMNTEAFF TGTGCCAGCACCAAAGAGGGACAGAGCATGAACACTGAAGCTTTCTTT
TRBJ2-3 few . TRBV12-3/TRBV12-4 CASSITDTQYF TGTGCCAGCAGCATCACAGATACGCAGTATTTT
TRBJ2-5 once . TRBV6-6 CASSYAAKETQYF TGTGCCAGCAGTTACGCGGCCAAAGAGACCCAGTACTTC
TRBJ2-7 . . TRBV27 CASSRRGSGAYEQYF TGTGCCAGCAGTCGTAGGGGGAGCGGGGCCTACGAGCAGTACTTC